The rows below give T cell receptor beta chains drawn from one sample of a study of blood T cell repertoires in COVID-19. Sequencing used immunoSEQ multiplex PCR; TCRdb keeps in-frame clones, though not all of them. The table has 150,000 to 200,000 clones, more than 80% seen once. Sequenced input: peripheral blood. These receptors all come from a woman aged 60-75 years with COVID-19, enrolled during active disease. CDR3s include the opening cysteine and the closing phenylalanine or tryptophan. D genes are given only for firm matches. Some rows have no size entry. The others give once, few or many, or a class for an expanded clone.

cdr3_aa: CASSLAQGRHYEQYF; cdr3_nt: TGTGCCAGCAGCTTAGCGCAGGGCAGACACTACGAGCAGTACTTC; v_call: TRBV7-9; j_call: TRBJ2-7; clone_size: .; d_call: .
cdr3_aa: CASSRGTVRNTEAFF; cdr3_nt: TGTGCCAGCAGCCGCGGGACAGTTAGGAACACTGAAGCTTTCTTT; v_call: TRBV7-3; j_call: TRBJ1-1; clone_size: .; d_call: TRBD1
cdr3_aa: CASSQDGNTEAFF; cdr3_nt: TGCGCCAGCAGCCAAGACGGGAACACTGAAGCTTTCTTT; v_call: TRBV4-3; j_call: TRBJ1-1; clone_size: .; d_call: .
cdr3_aa: CASRVDRAADTQYF; cdr3_nt: TGTGCCAGCAGAGTGGACAGGGCCGCAGATACGCAGTATTTT; v_call: TRBV2; j_call: TRBJ2-3; clone_size: .; d_call: TRBD1
cdr3_aa: CAILRQGGSTDTQYF; cdr3_nt: TGTGCCATCTTGAGACAGGGGGGTAGCACAGATACGCAGTATTTT; v_call: TRBV10-3; j_call: TRBJ2-3; clone_size: .; d_call: TRBD1
cdr3_aa: CASSQRTEVRAGELFF; cdr3_nt: TGTGCCAGCAGCCAACGGACAGAAGTTAGAGCCGGGGAGCTGTTTTTT; v_call: TRBV16; j_call: TRBJ2-2; clone_size: .; d_call: .
cdr3_aa: CASSITSGGAYEQFF; cdr3_nt: TGTGCCAGCAGCATTACTAGCGGGGGGGCTTATGAGCAGTTCTTC; v_call: TRBV6-6; j_call: TRBJ2-1; clone_size: .; d_call: TRBD2
cdr3_aa: CAISDPGVASFTDTQYF; cdr3_nt: TGTGCCATCAGTGACCCGGGGGTGGCCTCCTTCACAGATACGCAGTATTTT; v_call: TRBV10-3; j_call: TRBJ2-3; clone_size: .; d_call: .
cdr3_aa: CASSGRDSQPWNTGELFF; cdr3_nt: TGTGCCAGCAGTGGCCGGGACAGCCAGCCTTGGAACACCGGGGAGCTGTTTTTT; v_call: TRBV6-1; j_call: TRBJ2-2; clone_size: once; d_call: TRBD1
cdr3_aa: CASKGGLSYEQYF; cdr3_nt: TGTGCCAGCAAAGGGGGCCTCTCCTACGAGCAGTACTTC; v_call: TRBV11-2; j_call: TRBJ2-7; clone_size: .; d_call: TRBD1
cdr3_aa: CASSLRDRGQFGNQPQHF; cdr3_nt: TGTGCCAGCAGCCTCCGGGACAGGGGGCAATTCGGCAATCAGCCCCAGCATTTT; v_call: TRBV6-2/TRBV6-3; j_call: TRBJ1-5; clone_size: .; d_call: TRBD1
cdr3_aa: CASSPSPPETQYF; cdr3_nt: TGTGCCAGCAGCCCTTCTCCCCCGGAGACCCAGTACTTC; v_call: TRBV5-6; j_call: TRBJ2-5; clone_size: .; d_call: .
cdr3_aa: CATSRGSTGGGSQPQHF; cdr3_nt: TGTGCCACCAGCAGAGGATCGACAGGGGGCGGGAGCCAGCCCCAGCATTTT; v_call: TRBV15; j_call: TRBJ1-5; clone_size: .; d_call: TRBD1
cdr3_aa: CASSQSQTENTEAFF; cdr3_nt: TGTGCCAGCAGCCAATCCCAGACAGAGAACACTGAAGCTTTCTTT; v_call: TRBV4-2; j_call: TRBJ1-1; clone_size: many; d_call: .
cdr3_aa: CAISNLNSYTGGEQFF; cdr3_nt: TGTGCCATCAGTAATCTGAACTCATACACCGGGGGTGAGCAGTTCTTC; v_call: TRBV10-3; j_call: TRBJ2-1; clone_size: once; d_call: .
cdr3_aa: CASSKRQGEAFF; cdr3_nt: TGTGCCAGTAGTAAACGACAGGGTGAAGCTTTCTTT; v_call: TRBV19; j_call: TRBJ1-1; clone_size: .; d_call: TRBD1
cdr3_aa: CASGLDKWAGRYNEQFF; cdr3_nt: TGTGCCAGCGGGTTAGATAAATGGGCGGGGCGTTACAATGAGCAGTTCTTC; v_call: TRBV13; j_call: TRBJ2-1; clone_size: .; d_call: .
cdr3_aa: CASSPIAGSSYNEQFF; cdr3_nt: TGTGCCAGCAGCCCGATAGCGGGGAGCTCCTACAATGAGCAGTTCTTC; v_call: TRBV7-3; j_call: TRBJ2-1; clone_size: .; d_call: TRBD2
cdr3_aa: CATSRGSTGYGYTF; cdr3_nt: TGTGCCACCAGCAGAGGGTCCACAGGCTATGGCTACACCTTC; v_call: TRBV15; j_call: TRBJ1-2; clone_size: .; d_call: .
cdr3_aa: CASSYRGGYTF; cdr3_nt: TGCGCCAGCAGCTACAGGGGTGGCTACACCTTC; v_call: TRBV5-1; j_call: TRBJ1-2; clone_size: .; d_call: TRBD1
cdr3_aa: CASSLGSGQPQHF; cdr3_nt: TGTGCCAGCAGCTTAGGTAGCGGACAGCCCCAGCATTTT; v_call: TRBV7-2; j_call: TRBJ1-5; clone_size: .; d_call: .
cdr3_aa: CASSYSISGNSYNEQFF; cdr3_nt: TGTGCCAGCAGTTACTCGATTTCGGGGAACTCCTACAATGAGCAGTTCTTC; v_call: TRBV6-2/TRBV6-3; j_call: TRBJ2-1; clone_size: .; d_call: .
cdr3_aa: CASSVVDRTDRIKNTEAFF; cdr3_nt: TGTGCCAGCAGCGTAGTAGACAGGACGGACAGGATTAAGAACACTGAAGCTTTCTTT; v_call: TRBV9; j_call: TRBJ1-1; clone_size: .; d_call: TRBD1
cdr3_aa: CASSPRAAAAAYEQYF; cdr3_nt: TGTGCCAGCAGCCCTCGCGCCGCGGCGGCTGCCTACGAGCAGTACTTC; v_call: TRBV27; j_call: TRBJ2-7; clone_size: .; d_call: .
cdr3_aa: CASSHWDRGPDTQYF; cdr3_nt: TGTGCCAGCTCACACTGGGACAGGGGACCAGATACGCAGTATTTT; v_call: TRBV18; j_call: TRBJ2-3; clone_size: .; d_call: TRBD1